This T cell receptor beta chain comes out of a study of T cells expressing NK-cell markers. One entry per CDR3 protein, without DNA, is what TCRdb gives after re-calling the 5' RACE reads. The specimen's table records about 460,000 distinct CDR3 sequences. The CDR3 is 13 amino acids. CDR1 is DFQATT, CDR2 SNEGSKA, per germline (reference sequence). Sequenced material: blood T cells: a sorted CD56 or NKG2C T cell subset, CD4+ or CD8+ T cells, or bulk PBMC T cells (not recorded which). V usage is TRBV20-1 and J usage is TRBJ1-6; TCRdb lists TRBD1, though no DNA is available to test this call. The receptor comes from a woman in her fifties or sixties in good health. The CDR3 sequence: CSAREDRASPLHF.